This T cell receptor beta chain stems from a study of blood T cell repertoires in COVID-19. Only in-frame clones appear in the TCRdb table, and some are missing; sequencing was by immunoSEQ multiplex PCR. Of 110,000 to 150,000 clones listed, more than 75% are singletons. The TCR sequence derives from a woman aged 45-65 years who had recovered from COVID-19. Material: PBMCs or T cells enriched from blood (not recorded which).

The CDR3 sequence is CASSEDFGSQETQYF. DNA of the CDR3: TGTGCCAGCAGCGAAGACTTCGGCAGTCAAGAGACCCAGTACTTC. J is TRBJ2-5 and V is TRBV7-9, with D uncertain. The length of the CDR3 is 15 residues. Trimming cost V 5 bases and J 2 bases, with 15 bases left between them. CDR1 SEHNR and CDR2 FQNEAQ come from the germline V gene (reference sequence).